This TCR beta chain was identified during a study of long-term antiretroviral therapy in people with HIV. Points from the study as a whole: Blood was collected between the mid-2000s and the late 2010s, possibly under older ART regimens. Diversity increased after ART yet remained lower than in transplant donor controls. HIV repertoire CDR3 lengths ranged less widely than those of controls.

This was the immunoSEQ v3.0 assay at survey level. The method was immunoSEQ multiplex PCR; TCRdb's version includes in-frame clones alone and lacks a portion of them. The table includes about 33,000 clones, approximately 96% detected once. On this clone itself: What it binds is not known.

The V end was cut by 0 bases, the J end by 2 bases, with 12 bases between. Germline V gene lookup returns CDR1 SGHNT and CDR2 YYREEE (reference sequence). The CDR3 extends over 16 amino acids. Participants with HIV, all of them, were treated in the United States. The chain links TRBV5-4 to TRBJ1-3; a weak D match, TRBD1 (5 bases). The sequencing here drew on unsorted PBMCs, taken 6.6 years after starting antiretroviral therapy. This clonotype originated in a man aged 30 to 39 with HIV. Here the CDR3 reads CASSLGGTDPGNTIYF. The DNA for the CDR3 is TGTGCCAGCAGCTTGGGGGGGACTGACCCTGGAAACACCATATATTTT.